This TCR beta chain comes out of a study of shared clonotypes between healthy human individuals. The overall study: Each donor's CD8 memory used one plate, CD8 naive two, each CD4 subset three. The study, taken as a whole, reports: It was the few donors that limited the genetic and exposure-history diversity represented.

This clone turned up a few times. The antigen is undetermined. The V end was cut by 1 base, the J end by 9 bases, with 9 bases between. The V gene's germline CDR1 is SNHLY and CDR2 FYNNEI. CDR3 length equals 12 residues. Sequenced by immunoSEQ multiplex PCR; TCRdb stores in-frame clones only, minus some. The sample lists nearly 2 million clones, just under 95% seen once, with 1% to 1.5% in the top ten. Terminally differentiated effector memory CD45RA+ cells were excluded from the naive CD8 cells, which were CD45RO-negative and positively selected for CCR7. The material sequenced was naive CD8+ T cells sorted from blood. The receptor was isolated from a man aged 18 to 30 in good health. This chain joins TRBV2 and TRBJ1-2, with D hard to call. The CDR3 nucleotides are TGTGCCAGCAGTGAAGGCGCGAAGAGCTACACCTTC. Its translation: CASSEGAKSYTF.